This record looks at one T cell receptor (beta chain) sequence and its context. Generated by immunoSEQ multiplex PCR, the TCRdb table keeps only in-frame clones and is missing some. The sample contains approximately 140,000 clones, about 91% of which appear only once. These data are taken from a study of blood T cell repertoires in COVID-19. Germline values: CDR1 SNHLY, CDR2 FYNNEI. V shed 8 bases and J 12 bases; nucleotides not matched to a gene: 5. The CDR3 has 11 amino acids. J is TRBJ2-7 and V is TRBV2; 12 bases are shared with TRBD2. This clonotype was obtained from a woman aged 55-70 years with acute or convalescent COVID-19. The specimen was peripheral blood. CDR3: CASGLAGTGYF. The CDR3 bases are TGTGCCAGCGGACTAGCGGGGACGGGGTACTTC.